Listed here are 19 T cell receptor beta chains from one sample, sequenced in a study of T-cell memory formation after mild COVID-19. One entry per CDR3 protein, called by TCRdb with MiXCR from the 5' RACE reads. The sample consists of 390,000 or so distinct CDR3 sequences, 16% of them appearing once. The sample was PBMCs or a T cell subset sorted from them (not recorded which). These receptors all come from a man aged 18 to 30 who had mild COVID-19 (a few samples of this study predate the infection). Cell type and time point are not known.

This clonotype has more than one count but fewer than ten. The chain uses TRBV2 and TRBJ2-7, with D perhaps matching TRBD2 (5 bases). Trimming took 9 bases from V and 5 from J, leaving 14 bases between them. CDR1 and CDR2 from the germline V gene are SNHLY and FYNNEI. The CDR3 is 12 residues long. The chain's CDR3 is CASTSSSNEQYV. CDR3 coding DNA: TGTGCCAGTACTAGTTCTTCCAACGAGCAGTACGTC.

This clonotype turned up a few times. This chain uses TRBV5-6 with TRBJ2-5; D could derive from TRBD1 or TRBD2 (5 bases each). V was shortened by 2 bases and J by 9 bases, with 17 bases between the two germline ends. The germline V gene encodes CDR1 SGHDT and CDR2 YYEEEE. This CDR3 region has 14 residues. The CDR3 nucleotides are TGTGCCAGCAGCTTTCCCGGGACCCTGGAGGCCCAGTACTTC. Translated: CASSFPGTLEAQYF.

This clonotype occurred a few times. The chain links TRBV6-2 or TRBV6-3 to TRBJ1-5, with D possibly matching TRBD1 (6 bases). This CDR3 is 15 amino acids long. The ends were cut back, 2 bases at V and 6 bases at J, with 14 bases in the middle. The V gene's germline CDR1 is MNHEY and CDR2 SVGEGT. The CDR3 here is CASSYPRGLGQPQHF. As DNA, the CDR3 is TGTGCCAGCAGTTACCCCAGGGGCCTTGGTCAGCCCCAGCATTTT.

This clonotype was detected only a few times. The chain has TRBV14 and TRBJ1-1; no firm D call. Germline CDR1 and CDR2: SGHDN and FVKESK. The CDR3 contains 15 residues. Trimming took off 4 bases at V and 0 bases at J, with 12 bases between the two ends. The CDR3 bases are TGTGCCAGCAGCCCTAAGAGTGGTTTGAACACTGAAGCTTTCTTT. Translation gives CASSPKSGLNTEAFF.

This clonotype was recorded many times. The rearrangement uses TRBV7-6 and TRBJ2-2, with TRBD2 as a possible D gene (6 bases). The V end lost 1 base, the J end lost 5 bases, and 11 bases lay between the germline ends. CDR3 length equals 15 residues. The germline V gene encodes CDR1 SGHVS and CDR2 FNYEAQ. The CDR3 region is CASSLGTTDTGELFF. Written as DNA, the CDR3 is TGTGCCAGCAGCTTAGGGACTACGGATACCGGGGAGCTGTTTTTT. Drawing the rest from reference TRBV7-6 and TRBJ2-2, the complete variable domain is GAGVSQSPRYKVTKRGQDVALRCDPISGHVSLYWYRQALGQGPEFLTYFNYEAQQDKSGLPNDRFSAERPEGSISTLTIQRTEQRDSAMYRCASSLGTTDTGELFFGEGSRLTVL.

The genes are TRBV6-2 or TRBV6-3 and TRBJ2-5; 13 positions match TRBD2. The J segment lost 2 bases and the V segment lost 5 bases, leaving 2 bases of the junction unmatched. Germline CDR1 reads MNHEY; CDR2 reads SVGEGT. CDR3 size: 15 residues. The CDR3 region is CASSVTSGGQETQYF. CDR3 in DNA: TGTGCCAGCAGTGTGACTAGCGGGGGGCAAGAGACCCAGTACTTC.

The J gene is TRBJ1-6, the V gene TRBV2, with TRBD1 as a possible D gene (6 bases). Trimming took 8 bases from V and 5 from J, leaving 16 bases between them. The CDR3 contains 15 residues. Per germline, CDR1 SNHLY and CDR2 FYNNEI. This CDR3 reads CASSEQGIHNSPLHF. The CDR3, as DNA: TGTGCCAGCTCCGAACAGGGAATCCATAATTCACCCCTCCACTTT.

The V and J genes are TRBV27 and TRBJ1-5, with D possibly matching TRBD1 (6 bases). This CDR3 is built from 15 residues. CDR1 and CDR2 from the germline V gene are MNHEY and SMNVEV (reference sequence). V dropped 4 bases and J dropped 4 bases, with 14 bases sitting between them. Here the CDR3 DNA reads TGTGCCAGCAGTTCAACCGGGACACCGAATCAGCCCCAGCATTTT. It codes for CASSSTGTPNQPQHF.

This clonotype has a count of ten or more. The gene calls are TRBV12-3 or TRBV12-4 and TRBJ2-5, with D perhaps matching TRBD2 (6 bases). CDR3 length: 14 amino acids. V was trimmed by 5 bases and J by 2 bases, leaving 12 bases between them. CDR3 sequence (DNA): TGTGCCAGCAGTCTCCTCGGAGGGCAAGAGACCCAGTACTTC. Translated, it gives CASSLLGGQETQYF.

V is TRBV3-1 and J is TRBJ2-3; 11 bases are shared with TRBD2. This CDR3 is built from 15 residues. J was trimmed by 6 bases and V by 1 base; bases with no gene match: 3. The V gene's germline CDR1 is LGHDT and CDR2 YNNKEL (reference sequence). CDR3 amino acids: CASSQGLAGYDTQYF. CDR3 DNA: TGTGCCAGCAGCCAAGGACTAGCGGGGTACGATACGCAGTATTTT.

In its sample, this clonotype was seen a few times. V and J are TRBV10-3 and TRBJ2-7; D is undetermined. Germline V lookup: CDR1 ENHRY, CDR2 SYGVKD. Trimming removed 4 bases from V and 2 bases from J, with 6 bases in between. The CDR3 sequence is 12 residues long. DNA of the CDR3: TGTGCCATCAGTGTCACAGCCTACGAGCAGTACTTC. The encoded protein is CAISVTAYEQYF.

This clonotype was found a few times. The chain recombines TRBV14 with TRBJ2-5; tentatively, D is TRBD1 (6 bases). This CDR3 contains 14 residues. Germline V gene lookup returns CDR1 SGHDN and CDR2 FVKESK. V lost 5 bases, J lost 0 bases, and 10 bases lay in between. The CDR3 here is CASSFSGDQETQYF. The CDR3 DNA is TGTGCCAGCAGCTTCTCAGGGGACCAAGAGACCCAGTACTTC.

This clonotype was counted only a few times. The CDR3 loop is CASSSRARDRELGDQPQHF. The CDR3 DNA follows: TGTGCCAGCTCATCCAGAGCCCGGGACAGGGAACTTGGGGATCAGCCCCAGCATTTT. This sequence joins TRBV7-3 and TRBJ1-5; 9 positions agree with TRBD1. Germline V CDR1 and CDR2: SGHTA, FQGTGA. V gave up 8 bases and J gave up 5 bases; unmatched junction bases: 22. The CDR3 runs 19 residues.

This clonotype has ten or more counts. The rearrangement joins TRBV2 to TRBJ2-1, with D unclear. Germline V lookup: CDR1 SNHLY, CDR2 FYNNEI. This CDR3 has 12 amino acids. Deletions cut 1 base from V and 7 bases from J, with 5 bases between. CDR3 sequence (DNA): TGTGCCAGCAGTGAAGACGCTAATGAGCAGTTCTTC. Its protein product is CASSEDANEQFF.

The chain joins TRBV4-3 to TRBJ2-7, with 9 bases fitting TRBD1. The CDR3 length is 16 residues. V shed 3 bases and J 2 bases; nucleotides not matched to a gene: 8. Germline V gives CDR1 LGHNA, CDR2 YSLEER. The CDR3 region has the DNA TGCGCCAGCAGCCACTACAGGGGGCAAAAAACCTACGAGCAGTACGTC. Translating it yields CASSHYRGQKTYEQYV.

This clonotype was observed a few times. The genes are TRBV20-1 and TRBJ2-3, with a possible D match to TRBD1 (5 bases). V lost 2 bases to trimming and J lost 1 base, with 13 bases between them. The CDR3 loop spans 15 amino acids. CDR1 is DFQATT, CDR2 SNEGSKA, per germline (reference sequence). In DNA form, the CDR3 reads TGCAGTGCTAGACCCTATGAACAGGGCACAGATACGCAGTATTTT. This sequence encodes CSARPYEQGTDTQYF.

This clonotype occurred a few times. The chain recombines TRBV12-3 or TRBV12-4 with TRBJ2-2, with D unclear. The CDR3 consists of 13 residues. Trimming shortened V by 6 bases and J by 3 bases, and 8 bases separated the two germline ends. CDR3: CASRRQDTGELFF. The CDR3 nucleotides read TGTGCCAGCAGGCGCCAGGACACCGGGGAGCTGTTTTTT.

The chain joins TRBV7-3 to TRBJ2-6; possibly TRBD1 for D (5 bases). V was trimmed by 0 bases and J by 4 bases, leaving 19 bases between them. The germline V gene has CDR1 SGHTA and CDR2 FQGTGA. The CDR3 spans 19 residues. CDR3 DNA: TGTGCCAGCAGCTTAACAGGATGGCAGGGATCGCCCGGGGCCAACGTCCTGACTTTC. It encodes CASSLTGWQGSPGANVLTF.

This clonotype was counted between two and nine times. This chain connects TRBV5-1 to TRBJ2-1; D gene uncertain. The CDR3 is 13 residues long. The germline V gene encodes CDR1 SGHRS and CDR2 YFSETQ. Trimming left V 6 bases short and J 5 bases short, with 12 bases between. CDR3 sequence: CASNSDPNNEQFF. The CDR3 nucleotides are TGCGCCAGCAATTCGGACCCTAACAATGAGCAGTTCTTC.